This paragraph covers one T cell receptor beta chain sequence. The data stem from a study of blood T cell repertoires in COVID-19. Study as a whole: T cells, B-cell-depleted T cells, or PBMCs supplied cDNA or gDNA.

The CDR3 has 14 residues. Germline CDR1 and CDR2: LNHDA and SQIVND (reference sequence). V shed 5 bases, J shed 8 bases, and the junction held 6 bases outside the gene matches. As handled by the study authors: Amplification of reference gene primers provided the estimated nucleated cell counts. Using immunoSEQ multiplex PCR, the repertoire was profiled, and TCRdb retains in-frame clones only, with some absent. V, J and clone size are taken as reported in that table, and D and trimming were inferred from the DNA itself. In the table there are about 300,000 clones, roughly 86% of which are singletons. Sequenced: peripheral blood. The sequence derives from a woman aged 50 to 60 with acute or convalescent COVID-19. The chain uses TRBV19 and TRBJ2-1; 10 bases match TRBD2. DNA for the CDR3: TGTGCCAGTAGTCCAAGCGGGAGGGGCGATGAGCAGTTCTTC. Amino acids: CASSPSGRGDEQFF.